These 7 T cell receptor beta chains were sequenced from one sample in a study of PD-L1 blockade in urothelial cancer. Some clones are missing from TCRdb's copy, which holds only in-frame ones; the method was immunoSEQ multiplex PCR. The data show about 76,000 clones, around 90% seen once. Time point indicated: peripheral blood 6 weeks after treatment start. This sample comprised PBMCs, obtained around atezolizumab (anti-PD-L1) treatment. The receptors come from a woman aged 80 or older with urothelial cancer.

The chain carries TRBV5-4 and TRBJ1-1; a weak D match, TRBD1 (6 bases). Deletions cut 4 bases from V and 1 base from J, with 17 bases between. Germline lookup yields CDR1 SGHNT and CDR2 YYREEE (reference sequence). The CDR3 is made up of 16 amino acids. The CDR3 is CASSPPGARQNTEAFF. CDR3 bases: TGTGCCAGCAGCCCCCCAGGGGCACGACAGAACACTGAAGCTTTCTTT. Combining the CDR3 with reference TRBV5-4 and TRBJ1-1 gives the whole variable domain ETGVTQSPTHLIKTRGQQVTLRCSSQSGHNTVSWYQQALGQGPQFIFQYYREEENGRGNFPPRFSGLQFPNYSSELNVNALELDDSALYLCASSPPGARQNTEAFFGQGTRLTVV.

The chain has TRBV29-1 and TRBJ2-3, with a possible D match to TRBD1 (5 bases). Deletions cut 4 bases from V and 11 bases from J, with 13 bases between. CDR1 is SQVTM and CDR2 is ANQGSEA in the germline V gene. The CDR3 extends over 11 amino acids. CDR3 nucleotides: TGCAGCGTTGTGGTGACAGAGGAGCAGTATTTT. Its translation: CSVVVTEEQYF.

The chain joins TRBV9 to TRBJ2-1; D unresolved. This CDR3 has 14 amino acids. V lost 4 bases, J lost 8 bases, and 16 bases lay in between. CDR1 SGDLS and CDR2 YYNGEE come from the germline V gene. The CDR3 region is CASSLRLAGDEQFF. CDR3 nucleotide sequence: TGTGCCAGCAGCCTCCGGTTAGCTGGCGATGAGCAGTTCTTC.

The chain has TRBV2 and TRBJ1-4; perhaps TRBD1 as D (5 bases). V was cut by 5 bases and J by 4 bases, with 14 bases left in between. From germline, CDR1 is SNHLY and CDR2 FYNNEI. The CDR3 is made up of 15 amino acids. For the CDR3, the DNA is TGTGCCAGCAGTAAGGACACAATCCTTAATGAAAAACTGTTTTTT. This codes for CASSKDTILNEKLFF.

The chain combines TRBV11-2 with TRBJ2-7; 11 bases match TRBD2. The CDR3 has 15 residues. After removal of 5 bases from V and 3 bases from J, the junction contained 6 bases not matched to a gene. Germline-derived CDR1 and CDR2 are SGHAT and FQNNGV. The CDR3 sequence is CASSHPGTSGYEQYF. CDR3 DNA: TGTGCCAGCAGCCACCCCGGGACTAGCGGCTACGAGCAGTACTTC.

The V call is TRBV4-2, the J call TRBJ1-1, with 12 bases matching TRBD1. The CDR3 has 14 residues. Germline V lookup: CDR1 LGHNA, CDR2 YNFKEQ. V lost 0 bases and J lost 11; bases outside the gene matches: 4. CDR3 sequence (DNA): TGTGCCAGCAGCCAAGAGGGGACAGGGGGCCGGGCTTTCTTT. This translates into CASSQEGTGGRAFF.

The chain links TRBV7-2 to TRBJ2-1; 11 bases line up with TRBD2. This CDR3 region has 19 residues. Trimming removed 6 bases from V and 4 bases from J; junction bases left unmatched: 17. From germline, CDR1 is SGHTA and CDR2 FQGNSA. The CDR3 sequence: CASRPGTSGGGMGYNEQFF. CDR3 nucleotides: TGTGCCAGCAGACCTGGGACTAGCGGAGGGGGGATGGGGTACAATGAGCAGTTCTTC. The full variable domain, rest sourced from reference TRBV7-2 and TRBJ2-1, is GAGVSQSPSNKVTEKGKDVELRCDPISGHTALYWYRQSLGQGLEFLIYFQGNSAPDKSGLPSDRFSAERTGGSVSTLTIQRTQQEDSAVYLCASRPGTSGGGMGYNEQFFGPGTRLTVL.